Listed below are T cell receptor beta chains from one sample, sequenced in a study of T cells after yellow fever vaccination. A single record per CDR3 protein comes from TCRdb applying MiXCR to the 5' RACE reads. Found here are approximately 300,000 distinct CDR3 sequences, around 7% of them singletons; the top ten hold roughly a sixth. The sequences come from PBMCs, collected about 41 days after the first yellow fever vaccination. The receptors come from a man younger than 35 who received the YFV17D yellow fever vaccine. Each CDR3 is given with its conserved first and last residue. The order of the fields is V gene, J gene, clone size, D gene, CDR3 protein, CDR3 DNA. A D gene is named only where the DNA matches it firmly. Not every row has a clone size; where given, it reads once, few, many or a size class.

>TRBV5-1|TRBJ2-1|many|.
CASSLLGGSYNEQFF
TGCGCCAGCAGCTTGTTAGGGGGCTCCTACAATGAGCAGTTCTTC
>TRBV4-2|TRBJ2-1|.|.
CASSQEGLVGSSHEQFF
TGTGCCAGCAGCCAGGAAGGACTTGTCGGCAGTAGCCATGAGCAGTTCTTC
>TRBV11-2|TRBJ1-2|.|TRBD1
CASSADRGHYGYTF
TGTGCCAGCAGCGCGGACAGGGGCCACTATGGCTACACCTTC
>TRBV20-1|TRBJ1-1|.|.
CSARDGTNTEAFF
TGCAGTGCTAGAGATGGGACGAACACTGAAGCTTTCTTT
>TRBV12-3/TRBV12-4|TRBJ1-2|few|.
CASSPGASF
TGTGCCAGCAGCCCGGGCGCCTCCTTC
>TRBV7-3|TRBJ2-3|many|.
CASSSESVTDTQYF
TGTGCCAGCAGCTCTGAATCGGTCACAGATACGCAGTATTTT
>TRBV7-9|TRBJ2-3|many|.
CASSLTRRQSTDTQYF
TGTGCCAGCAGCTTAACGCGGCGGCAGAGCACAGATACGCAGTATTTT
>TRBV10-3|TRBJ1-1|.|.
CAISEFQGSNTEAFF
TGTGCCATCAGTGAGTTTCAGGGGTCGAACACTGAAGCTTTCTTT
>TRBV28|TRBJ2-7|few|.
CASLRTSSAYEQYF
TGTGCCAGCCTGAGGACCTCCTCGGCGTACGAGCAGTACTTC
>TRBV7-2|TRBJ2-5|few|TRBD2
CASSLFGGDQETQYF
TGTGCCAGCAGCTTATTCGGGGGGGATCAAGAGACCCAGTACTTC
>TRBV7-2|TRBJ1-4|.|.
CASSLVAAGEKLFF
TGTGCCAGCAGCTTGGTGGCTGCCGGTGAAAAACTGTTTTTT
>TRBV2|TRBJ2-4|few|.
CASSEVLIQYF
TGTGCCAGCAGTGAGGTTCTTATTCAGTACTTC
>TRBV20-1|TRBJ2-7|.|.
CSAPYGGPEQYF
TGCAGTGCTCCCTACGGAGGCCCCGAGCAGTACTTC
>TRBV20-1|TRBJ2-1|many|TRBD1
CSARDRWAYNEQFF
TGCAGTGCTAGGGACAGGTGGGCCTACAATGAGCAGTTCTTC
>TRBV6-5|TRBJ1-1|.|TRBD1
CASSYSGQGDRAFF
TGTGCCAGCAGTTACTCTGGACAGGGGGATCGAGCTTTCTTT
>TRBV11-2|TRBJ2-6|.|.
CASSLQRFRSGANVLTF
TGTGCCAGCAGCTTACAACGGTTCCGATCTGGGGCCAACGTCCTGACTTTC
>TRBV29-1|TRBJ1-2|few|TRBD1
CSVEVRGSYGYTF
TGCAGCGTTGAGGTCAGGGGGTCCTACGGCTACACCTTC
>TRBV2|TRBJ2-7|.|TRBD1
CASRASRDRGSYEQYF
TGTGCCAGCAGAGCAAGCCGGGACAGGGGTTCCTACGAGCAGTACTTC
>TRBV6-2/TRBV6-3|TRBJ1-1|.|TRBD1
CASSLDREAFF
TGTGCCAGCAGTTTGGACAGGGAAGCTTTCTTT
>TRBV5-1|TRBJ2-2|few|.
CASQRAANTGELFF
TGCGCCAGCCAAAGGGCTGCGAACACCGGGGAGCTGTTTTTT
>TRBV30|TRBJ2-5|few|TRBD1
CAWIGQGLSETQYF
TGTGCCTGGATCGGACAGGGTCTTTCGGAGACCCAGTACTTC
>TRBV18|TRBJ2-5|few|.
CASSPQQQETQYF
TGTGCCAGCTCTCCACAGCAGCAAGAGACCCAGTACTTC